One sample yielded the 23 T cell receptor beta chains listed below, sequenced in a study of response to subunit inactivated influenza vaccine. Each CDR3 protein is one row after TCRdb ran MiXCR on the RT-PCR reads. The sample comprises hundreds of thousands of distinct CDR3 sequences, about 12% of which are singletons, and 10% to 13% rests with the top ten. Material: PBMCs from blood, obtained on the day of vaccination. These receptor sequences come from a man over 45 who received an inactivated influenza vaccine.

The rearrangement joins TRBV7-2 to TRBJ2-3, with D possibly being TRBD1 or TRBD2 (5 bases each). The germline CDR1 and CDR2 sequences are SGHTA and FQGNSA. V gave up 5 bases and J gave up 5 bases, with 11 bases separating them. The CDR3 length is 13 residues. CDR3 protein: CASSPMRGDTQYF. CDR3 DNA: TGTGCCAGCAGCCCAATGAGGGGAGATACGCAGTATTTT.

This clonotype was observed many times. The CDR3 here is CASMRAYTEAFF. The CDR3 coding sequence is TGTGCCAGCATGAGGGCGTACACTGAAGCTTTCTTT. The V and J genes are TRBV6-5 and TRBJ1-1, with D unclear. The ends were cut back, 7 bases at V and 3 bases at J, with 9 bases in the middle. Germline V gene lookup returns CDR1 MNHEY and CDR2 SVGAGI. The CDR3 is 12 residues long.

The V call is TRBV7-2, the J call TRBJ2-7; TRBD2 might be the D (5 bases). This CDR3 has 15 amino acids. Germline-derived CDR1 and CDR2 are SGHTA and FQGNSA. The V end lost 5 bases, the J end lost 0 bases, and 14 bases lay between the germline ends. CDR3 sequence (DNA): TGTGCCAGCAGCGGTGCGCGGGCCTCCTCCTACGAGCAGTACTTC. Protein product: CASSGARASSYEQYF.

The chain has TRBV7-2 and TRBJ2-2, with D tentatively TRBD1 (6 bases). This CDR3 contains 15 residues. Trimming cost V 5 bases and J 7 bases, with 17 bases left between them. The germline V gene encodes CDR1 SGHTA and CDR2 FQGNSA. For the CDR3, the DNA is TGTGCCAGCAGCCCTTCGTCAGGGGCCATCGGGGAGCTGTTTTTT. Residues: CASSPSSGAIGELFF.

This clonotype was seen many times. The V call is TRBV7-2, the J call TRBJ2-1; TRBD2 matches at 13 bases. From germline, CDR1 is SGHTA and CDR2 FQGNSA. The junction had 6 bases not matched to a gene; V was cut back by 0 bases and J by 7 bases. The CDR3 has 17 amino acids. The CDR3 here is CASSLALLAGGQNEQFF. CDR3 DNA: TGTGCCAGCAGCTTAGCGCTACTAGCGGGGGGGCAGAATGAGCAGTTCTTC.

This clonotype was observed a handful of times. The chain is built from TRBV7-6 and TRBJ2-3, with TRBD1 matching over 7 bases. CDR3 length: 17 residues. J lost 2 bases, V lost 1 base, and 9 bases had no gene match. In germline, CDR1 is SGHVS, CDR2 FNYEAQ. CDR3 DNA: TGTGCCAGCAGCTTAGGTGCCCGGACAGGAAACACAGATACGCAGTATTTT. This sequence encodes CASSLGARTGNTDTQYF.

V is TRBV6-1 and J is TRBJ1-1, with D unresolved. CDR3 size: 15 residues. Trimming pared 5 bases from V and 6 bases from J, leaving 19 bases between. Germline V lookup: CDR1 MNHNS, CDR2 SASEGT. The CDR3 reads CASSPGALGWAEAFF. CDR3 nucleotide sequence: TGTGCCAGCAGTCCCGGAGCTTTGGGCTGGGCTGAAGCTTTCTTT.

This clonotype came up many times. The chain uses TRBV28 and TRBJ2-7; 9 bases are shared with TRBD1. Losses at the gene ends were 2 bases for V and 6 bases for J; bases not matched to a gene: 5. The CDR3 sequence is 14 residues long. From germline, CDR1 is MDHEN and CDR2 SYDVKM. The CDR3 region is CASSLPDRGGEQYF. CDR3 DNA sequence: TGTGCCAGCAGTTTACCGGACAGGGGAGGCGAGCAGTACTTC.

The rearrangement uses TRBV5-1 and TRBJ2-7, with 10 positions matching TRBD2. Germline V CDR1 and CDR2: SGHRS, YFSETQ. This CDR3 has 16 amino acids. The V segment lost 0 bases and the J segment 2 bases; nucleotides outside the gene matches: 5. CDR3 region: CASSLAGTSVTYEQYF. In DNA form, the CDR3 reads TGCGCCAGCAGCTTGGCCGGGACTAGCGTTACCTACGAGCAGTACTTC.

The V call is TRBV4-2, the J call TRBJ1-1; a possible D gene is TRBD1 (5 bases). This CDR3 has 14 residues. V gave up 8 bases and J gave up 5 bases, with 18 bases separating them. CDR1 is LGHNA, CDR2 YNFKEQ, per germline. In DNA form, the CDR3 reads TGTGCCAGCTCTGATGAAATATGGGGGACTGAAGCTTTCTTT. Translation: CASSDEIWGTEAFF.

The chain has TRBV7-9 and TRBJ2-7; possibly TRBD2 for D (5 bases). The CDR3 is 12 residues long. Germline V gene lookup returns CDR1 SEHNR and CDR2 FQNEAQ (reference sequence). Written as DNA, the CDR3 is TGTGCGGCAAGCGGTTCTTCCTACGAGCAGTACTTC. Translation gives CAASGSSYEQYF. The full variable domain, its missing parts supplied by reference TRBV7-9 and TRBJ2-7, is DTGVSQNPRHKITKRGQNVTFRCDPISEHNRLYWYRQTLGQGPEFLTYFQNEAQLEKSRLLSDRFSAERPKGSFSTLEIQRTEQGDSAMYLCAASGSSYEQYFGPGTRLTVT.

This clonotype was seen many times. The rearrangement links TRBV20-1 to TRBJ2-7; D might be TRBD2 (7 bases). The germline V gene has CDR1 DFQATT and CDR2 SNEGSKA (reference sequence). The CDR3 has 15 residues. V was shortened by 3 bases and J by 2 bases, with 17 bases between the two germline ends. The CDR3 region has the DNA TGCAGTGCTAGTGGGGGGCCTAGCGGTCCCTACGAGCAGTACTTC. Amino acid sequence: CSASGGPSGPYEQYF.

This rearrangement joins TRBV7-3 to TRBJ2-1, with 8 bases lining up with TRBD1. The V gene end was trimmed by 0 bases and the J gene end by 8 bases; junction bases not matched to a gene: 0. Germline CDR1 SGHTA, CDR2 FQGTGA. This CDR3 has 13 residues. As DNA, the CDR3 is TGTGCCAGCAGCTTAACGACAGGGGATGAGCAGTTCTTC. It translates to CASSLTTGDEQFF.

There are a few counts of this clonotype. This chain links TRBV5-1 with TRBJ2-7; 14 positions match TRBD2. Germline CDR1 is SGHRS and CDR2 is YFSETQ. This CDR3 has 15 residues. V was clipped by 3 bases and J by 4 bases; unmatched bases: 3. In DNA, the CDR3 is TGCGCCAGCAGCTCGGGACTAGCGGGGGAATACGAGCAGTACTTC. Its protein is CASSSGLAGEYEQYF.

This chain uses TRBV5-1 with TRBJ2-7, with 11 bases fitting TRBD2. The CDR3 loop spans 16 amino acids. Trimming cost V 5 bases and J 3 bases; bases outside gene matches: 10. Germline loops: CDR1 SGHRS, CDR2 YFSETQ. The CDR3 DNA reads TGCGCCAGCAGAGCCGGGACTAGCGGTGCCCTCTACGAGCAGTACTTC. Translation: CASRAGTSGALYEQYF.

V usage is TRBV14 and J usage is TRBJ2-7; TRBD2 aligns across 7 bases. CDR3 length: 16 residues. Germline V gives CDR1 SGHDN, CDR2 FVKESK. V gave up 1 base and J gave up 0 bases; unmatched junction bases: 6. The chain's CDR3 is CASSQVSSGLSYEQYF. Written as DNA, the CDR3 is TGTGCCAGCAGCCAAGTCTCTAGCGGCCTCTCCTACGAGCAGTACTTC.

The CDR3 region has the DNA TGTGCCAGCAGCTTCGGAGCGCCCTATGGCTACACCTTC. It specifies CASSFGAPYGYTF. The chain recombines TRBV6-1 with TRBJ1-2; unclear D gene. V was clipped by 6 bases and J by 4 bases, with 12 bases between them. Germline V gene data show CDR1 as MNHNS and CDR2 as SASEGT. This CDR3 has 13 residues.

In its sample, this clonotype was seen many times. CDR3 region: CASSPDQGEQYF. As DNA, the CDR3 is TGCGCCAGCAGTCCTGACCAGGGCGAGCAGTACTTC. The rearrangement joins TRBV10-1 to TRBJ2-7, with D possibly being TRBD1 (5 bases). This CDR3 region has 12 residues. Germline assignment: CDR1 WNHNN and CDR2 SYGVQD (reference sequence). Trimming took off 5 bases at V and 6 bases at J, with 11 bases between the two ends.

The gene calls are TRBV7-8 and TRBJ2-5, with TRBD2 identical over 7 bases. Trimming at V came to 1 base and at J to 7 bases, leaving 12 bases not matched to a gene. Germline-derived CDR1 and CDR2 are SGHVS and FQNEAQ. CDR3 length: 16 residues. The CDR3 DNA sequence: TGTGCCAGCAGCTTAGGTTTCGGGAGCGGGGCTGGGACCCAGTACTTC. This codes for CASSLGFGSGAGTQYF.

This clonotype was seen a few times. This sequence joins TRBV29-1 and TRBJ2-1, with 10 bases lining up with TRBD2. V gave up 6 bases and J gave up 4 bases; unmatched junction bases: 9. This CDR3 has 15 amino acids. The germline V gene has CDR1 SQVTM and CDR2 ANQGSEA. CDR3 loop: CSVDTGTSAYNEQFF. CDR3 sequence (DNA): TGCAGCGTAGACACCGGGACTAGCGCATACAATGAGCAGTTCTTC.

The chain recombines TRBV20-1 with TRBJ2-7, with D maybe TRBD2 (5 bases). The V gene's germline CDR1 is DFQATT and CDR2 SNEGSKA (reference sequence). CDR3 length: 13 residues. Trimming stripped 0 bases from V and 6 bases from J, with 12 bases between. The CDR3 protein is CSAREFGVGEQYF. The CDR3 DNA is TGCAGTGCTAGAGAGTTCGGGGTGGGCGAGCAGTACTTC.

There are many counts of this clonotype. This sequence joins TRBV5-6 and TRBJ2-7, with D perhaps TRBD2 (6 bases). The germline V gene has CDR1 SGHDT and CDR2 YYEEEE. V was cut by 4 bases and J by 2 bases, with 13 bases left in between. The CDR3 runs to 14 residues. CDR3 residues: CASSRTGTAYEQYF. CDR3 sequence (DNA): TGTGCCAGCAGCCGGACCGGGACTGCCTACGAGCAGTACTTC.

The rearrangement joins TRBV6-5 to TRBJ2-1; tentatively, D is TRBD2 (6 bases). This CDR3 is 14 amino acids long. The V end was cut by 3 bases, the J end by 7 bases, with 13 bases between. The germline V gene has CDR1 MNHEY and CDR2 SVGAGI. DNA of the CDR3: TGTGCCAGCAGTTATCTACTAGCTGAAAATGAGCAGTTCTTC. It is translated as CASSYLLAENEQFF.